The 3 T cell receptor beta chains listed next were all sequenced from one sample in a study of blood T cell repertoires in COVID-19. Assay: immunoSEQ multiplex PCR; the TCRdb copy retains only in-frame clones and omits some. The data hold hundreds of thousands of clones, with around 90% observed a single time. Specimen: peripheral blood. These TCRs come from a man aged 18 to 29 with active or convalescent COVID-19.

The CDR3 DNA is TGTGCCAGCAGCTTAGTTTCGTCACGCGATGGCTACACCTTC. Translation: CASSLVSSRDGYTF. The chain joins TRBV7-8 to TRBJ1-2; no definite D call. Trimming shortened V by 1 base and J by 6 bases, and 12 bases separated the two germline ends. This CDR3 region has 14 residues. The germline CDR1 and CDR2 sequences are SGHVS and FQNEAQ.

The chain carries TRBV4-3 and TRBJ1-1; 9 bases agree with TRBD1. The junction had 10 bases not matched to a gene; V was cut back by 3 bases and J by 2 bases. In germline, CDR1 is LGHNA, CDR2 YSLEER. There are 17 residues in the CDR3. CDR3 region: CASSHELGTGKNTEAFF. The CDR3 DNA is TGCGCCAGCAGCCACGAGCTAGGGACAGGGAAAAACACTGAAGCTTTCTTT.

The rearrangement joins TRBV24-1 to TRBJ2-4, with D maybe TRBD2 (5 bases). The ends were cut back, 6 bases at V and 13 bases at J, with 15 bases in the middle. The CDR3 covers 12 residues. The germline V gene has CDR1 KGHDR and CDR2 SFDVKD. CDR3 DNA sequence: TGTGCCACCAGTCGGACCGAGGGCCGACAGTACTTC. It is translated as CATSRTEGRQYF.